Listed below are T cell receptor beta chains from one sample, sequenced in a study of shared T cell receptors in the human thymus. TCRdb's table, derived via immunoSEQ multiplex PCR, lists solely in-frame clones and lacks some. The sample holds 550,000 to 800,000 clones; 80% to 90% are singletons and the top ten take roughly 0.01%. The same specimen was also included in a second study, on human thymus T cells.

The sample consisted of thymocytes. The receptors derive from a girl in the first two years of life with a congenital heart defect. The CDR3 runs from the conserved cysteine through the conserved F or W. D genes are given only for firm matches. Clone sizes are given selectively: once, few, many, or a class where the clone is expanded.

TRBJ2-4	NA	TRBD2	TRBV27	CASSPSGRGGPKNIQYF	TGTGCCAGCAGTCCCTCGGGGCGGGGGGGCCCCAAAAACATTCAGTACTTC
TRBJ2-1	once	TRBD1	TRBV14	CASRAGDRSEDEQFF	TGTGCCAGCAGGGCCGGGGACAGGTCGGAAGATGAGCAGTTCTTC
TRBJ1-5	few	NA	TRBV5-6	CASSSGMGHNQPQHF	TGTGCCAGCAGCTCGGGTATGGGGCACAATCAGCCCCAGCATTTT
TRBJ2-5	NA	NA	TRBV21-1	CASKTPPSGEEETQYF	TGTGCCAGCAAGACCCCCCCAAGCGGGGAGGAGGAGACCCAGTACTTC
TRBJ1-4	NA	TRBD1	TRBV4-2	CASSPTGVPIEKLFF	TGTGCCAGCAGCCCCACAGGGGTGCCCATCGAAAAACTGTTTTTT
TRBJ1-6	NA	NA	TRBV5-1	CASSLDPSSYNSPLHF	TGCGCCAGCAGCTTGGATCCGAGCTCCTATAATTCACCCCTCCACTTT
TRBJ1-3	once	NA	TRBV6-6	CASSYSLGPRENTIYF	TGTGCCAGCAGTTACTCTCTGGGCCCCAGGGAAAACACCATATATTTT
TRBJ2-7	NA	TRBD2	TRBV6-5	CARSLAGGFSYEQYF	TGTGCCAGATCTCTAGCGGGGGGGTTCTCCTACGAGCAGTACTTC
TRBJ1-2	NA	NA	TRBV28	CASSLKTAYGYTF	TGTGCCAGCAGTTTAAAGACAGCTTATGGCTACACCTTC
TRBJ1-1	NA	NA	TRBV14	CASSQGRGETEAFF	TGTGCCAGCAGCCAAGGGAGGGGCGAGACTGAAGCTTTCTTT
TRBJ1-1	NA	TRBD1	TRBV5-4	CASSLKDGQGSSFQQAFF	TGTGCCAGCAGCTTGAAGGACGGACAGGGCTCATCTTTCCAACAAGCTTTCTTT
TRBJ2-3	NA	NA	TRBV5-6	CASSRLDRQRGDTQYF	TGTGCCAGCAGCCGACTCGACAGGCAAAGGGGAGATACGCAGTATTTT
TRBJ1-5	NA	TRBD1	TRBV4-3	CASSQDGPDRGSQPQHF	TGCGCCAGCAGCCAAGATGGCCCCGACAGGGGGTCTCAGCCCCAGCATTTT
TRBJ2-7	NA	TRBD1	TRBV5-1	CASSLVANRGHLYEQYF	TGCGCCAGCAGCTTGGTGGCCAACAGGGGACACCTCTACGAGCAGTACTTC
TRBJ2-5	once	TRBD2	TRBV19	CASSILAGDVETQYF	TGTGCCAGTAGTATACTCGCGGGGGATGTGGAGACCCAGTACTTC
TRBJ2-1	NA	NA	TRBV19	CASRLFSVSEGEQFF	TGTGCCAGTAGGTTATTCTCCGTCTCGGAGGGGGAGCAGTTCTTC
TRBJ1-5	NA	TRBD1	TRBV7-9	CASSKDRGRSQPQHF	TGTGCCAGCAGCAAGGACAGGGGGCGTTCTCAGCCCCAGCATTTT
TRBJ2-3	NA	TRBD2	TRBV10-3	CAISDKTSPTDTQYF	TGTGCCATCAGTGATAAGACTAGCCCCACAGATACGCAGTATTTT
TRBJ1-1	NA	TRBD1	TRBV4-1	CASSQPGQGRQNTEAFF	TGCGCCAGCAGCCAACCCGGACAGGGAAGGCAGAACACTGAAGCTTTCTTT
TRBJ1-5	NA	TRBD1	TRBV11-2	CASSFRQGKQPQHF	TGTGCCAGCAGCTTCCGACAGGGAAAACAGCCCCAGCATTTT
TRBJ2-1	NA	TRBD2	TRBV19	CASSIPDPIAGGPNEQFF	TGTGCCAGTAGTATCCCCGACCCGATAGCGGGGGGACCCAATGAGCAGTTCTTC
TRBJ2-7	NA	TRBD2	TRBV5-6	CASSWGRVAGDLNSYEQYF	TGTGCCAGCAGCTGGGGAAGGGTAGCGGGGGATCTCAATTCCTACGAGCAGTACTTC
TRBJ2-7	NA	NA	TRBV6-1	CASSEFSASTYEQYF	TGTGCCAGCAGTGAATTTTCTGCCAGTACCTACGAGCAGTACTTC
TRBJ1-5	NA	TRBD1	TRBV7-7	CASRPRGGQDGQPQHF	TGTGCTAGCAGGCCCCGAGGGGGACAGGACGGGCAGCCCCAGCATTTT
TRBJ2-1	NA	NA	TRBV5-3	CARSLWRKTLSYNEQFF	TGTGCCAGAAGCTTGTGGCGGAAAACCCTCTCCTACAATGAGCAGTTCTTC
TRBJ1-4	few	NA	TRBV18	CASSPHRVSEKLFF	TGTGCCAGCTCACCACACAGGGTCAGTGAAAAACTGTTTTTT
TRBJ2-7	NA	NA	TRBV10-1	CASRASSPRGVPRYGF	TGCGCCAGCAGAGCCAGTTCCCCGCGAGGAGTCCCCCGCTATGGCTTC
TRBJ1-2	NA	NA	TRBV10-3	CAISLPHYGYTF	TGTGCCATCAGTCTACCGCACTATGGCTACACCTTC
TRBJ1-1	once	NA	TRBV4-3	CASSQELRHEAFF	TGCGCCAGCAGCCAAGAATTAAGACACGAAGCTTTCTTT
TRBJ1-1	NA	TRBD1	TRBV14	CASSPSRDRVHDKNTEAFF	TGTGCCAGCAGCCCGTCCCGGGACAGGGTACACGATAAAAACACTGAAGCTTTCTTT
TRBJ2-1	NA	NA	TRBV4-1	CASSQERRGPYNEQFF	TGCGCCAGCAGCCAAGAGCGGCGGGGTCCCTACAATGAGCAGTTCTTC
TRBJ1-2	NA	TRBD1	TRBV2	CASSAPETGTDSTPGYGYTF	TGTGCCAGCAGTGCTCCTGAGACCGGGACAGACTCCACCCCGGGCTATGGCTACACCTTC
TRBJ2-7	NA	NA	TRBV30	CAWGMNVSLRYEQYF	TGTGCCTGGGGAATGAACGTTAGCCTAAGATACGAGCAGTACTTC
TRBJ2-5	NA	TRBD1	TRBV5-1	CASSRPQGAAQETQYF	TGCGCCAGCAGCAGACCCCAGGGGGCAGCTCAAGAGACCCAGTACTTC
TRBJ1-5	NA	NA	TRBV21-1	CASSNMTGNQPQHF	TGTGCCAGCAGCAACATGACAGGCAATCAGCCCCAGCATTTT
TRBJ1-4	NA	NA	TRBV6-1	CASSETFGGTNEKLFF	TGTGCCAGCAGTGAAACCTTTGGCGGAACTAATGAAAAACTGTTTTTT
TRBJ2-2	NA	TRBD1	TRBV27	CASSSLDRGPLFF	TGTGCCAGCAGTTCCCTTGACAGGGGGCCGCTGTTTTTT
TRBJ1-2	NA	TRBD1	TRBV15	CATSRGIGGFSGYTF	TGTGCCACCAGCAGAGGGATAGGGGGCTTCTCTGGCTACACCTTC
TRBJ2-1	NA	TRBD2	TRBV10-3	CAISEFGGVVKGDEQFF	TGTGCCATCAGTGAGTTCGGGGGGGTGGTCAAAGGCGATGAGCAGTTCTTC
TRBJ2-5	NA	TRBD2	TRBV7-2	CASSPGTSGGVEETQYF	TGTGCCAGCAGCCCGGGGACTAGCGGGGGGGTGGAAGAGACCCAGTACTTC
TRBJ2-2	NA	TRBD2	TRBV2	CASRRGLAGGEGRELFF	TGTGCCAGCAGGAGGGGACTAGCGGGGGGTGAAGGAAGGGAGCTGTTTTTT
TRBJ2-7	NA	TRBD1	TRBV2	CASRNRDRGYEQYF	TGTGCCAGCAGAAACCGGGACAGGGGGTACGAGCAGTACTTC
TRBJ2-7	once	NA	TRBV19	CASSIGRGEIYEQYF	TGTGCCAGTAGTATTGGCAGGGGAGAGATATACGAGCAGTACTTC
TRBJ1-2	NA	NA	TRBV6-1	CASSRQQYYGYTF	TGTGCCAGCAGCAGACAGCAGTACTATGGCTACACCTTC
TRBJ1-2	NA	NA	TRBV7-4	CASSRLARRTDRLNYGYTF	TGTGCCAGCAGCCGCCTAGCCCGCAGGACAGACCGTTTAAACTATGGCTACACCTTC
TRBJ2-7	NA	TRBD2	TRBV6-6	CASRPGTSLSYEQYF	TGTGCCAGCAGGCCAGGGACTAGCCTATCCTACGAGCAGTACTTC
TRBJ1-5	NA	NA	TRBV30	CAWSPSTGTFKNQPQHF	TGTGCCTGGAGCCCATCGACCGGGACATTTAAGAATCAGCCCCAGCATTTT
TRBJ1-2	NA	NA	TRBV7-9	CASSRQETYGYTF	TGTGCCAGCAGTCGACAGGAAACCTATGGCTACACCTTC
TRBJ1-1	NA	NA	TRBV9	CASSGNFQGMNTEAFF	TGTGCCAGCAGTGGCAATTTTCAGGGGATGAACACTGAAGCTTTCTTT
TRBJ1-2	NA	NA	TRBV13	CASSLLQADYGYTF	TGTGCCAGCAGCTTACTCCAGGCCGACTATGGCTACACCTTC
TRBJ2-7	NA	NA	TRBV15	CATSRGERRHEQYF	TGTGCCACCAGCAGAGGGGAGAGGAGACACGAGCAGTACTTC
TRBJ1-5	few	NA	TRBV19	CASSICRVGQPQHF	TGTGCCAGTAGTATCTGCAGGGTGGGTCAGCCCCAGCATTTT
TRBJ1-1	few	NA	TRBV5-1	CASSGQGNTEAFF	TGCGCCAGCAGCGGCCAGGGGAACACTGAAGCTTTCTTT
TRBJ1-4	NA	TRBD1	TRBV5-8	CASSSTPGQNNEKLFF	TGTGCCAGCAGTTCCACCCCGGGACAGAATAATGAAAAACTGTTTTTT
TRBJ2-7	NA	NA	TRBV11-2	CASSLVPQASHEQYF	TGTGCCAGCAGCTTAGTTCCTCAGGCGTCCCACGAGCAGTACTTC
TRBJ2-7	NA	TRBD1	TRBV28	CASSSGQEISYEQYF	TGTGCCAGCAGTTCCGGACAGGAAATCTCCTACGAGCAGTACTTC
TRBJ2-3	NA	TRBD2	TRBV6-5	CASSLRGADTDTQYF	TGTGCCAGCAGTTTGCGGGGGGCCGACACAGATACGCAGTATTTT
TRBJ2-3	NA	TRBD1	TRBV5-1	CASSLGGMEDTQYF	TGCGCCAGCAGCTTAGGGGGCATGGAGGATACGCAGTATTTT
TRBJ1-3	NA	NA	TRBV4-2	CASSQGRSGSSFSGNTIYF	TGTGCCAGCAGCCAAGGTCGAAGTGGTTCTAGCTTCTCTGGAAACACCATATATTTT
TRBJ2-1	NA	NA	TRBV5-1	CASSLSLDEQFF	TGCGCCAGCAGCTTGAGCCTGGATGAGCAGTTCTTC